The 23 T cell receptor beta chains reported below all come from one sample, sequenced in a study of beta chain features in type 1 diabetes. Sequenced material consisted of expressed TCRB transcripts (all of the isolated RNA was reverse transcribed). Repertoires were generated with immunoSEQ multiplex PCR, while TCRdb's copy carries only in-frame clones and drops some. This table has some 230,000 clones, about 9.3% appearing once. The sequencing sample was made of naive CD4+ T cells from blood. Receptor source: a woman aged 18-35 years in good health.

This clone came up a few times. The chain combines TRBV5-1 with TRBJ2-5; 8 bases are a match to TRBD1. This CDR3 has 14 residues. The trim removed 5 bases at V and 5 bases at J, leaving 8 bases unmatched. Germline loops: CDR1 SGHRS, CDR2 YFSETQ. CDR3 coding DNA: TGCGCCAGCAGTTTCGCAGGGGGCCAGGAGACCCAGTACTTC. Its protein is CASSFAGGQETQYF.

This clone was observed a few times. V gene TRBV7-2 combines with J gene TRBJ2-6, with D perhaps matching TRBD1 (6 bases). The CDR3 sequence is 13 residues long. Germline loops: CDR1 SGHTA, CDR2 FQGNSA. V dropped 6 bases and J dropped 12 bases, with 15 bases sitting between them. The CDR3 reads CASRRPGHPVLTF. CDR3 bases: TGTGCCAGCAGGCGGCCGGGACACCCCGTCCTGACTTTC.

This clone was seen a few times. The sample carries other DNA sequences with the same CDR3. The chain uses TRBV29-1 and TRBJ1-1; D not resolved. CDR1 is SQVTM, CDR2 ANQGSEA, per germline. CDR3 size: 13 residues. V was clipped by 5 bases and J by 0 bases, with 10 bases between them. For the CDR3, the DNA is TGCAGCGTTCGAGGGAGGATGAACACTGAAGCTTTCTTT. Its protein is CSVRGRMNTEAFF.

The chain couples TRBV18 to TRBJ2-1, with D perhaps TRBD2 (6 bases). V was clipped by 2 bases and J by 6 bases, with 17 bases between them. Germline CDR1 and CDR2: KGHSH and LQKENI. CDR3 length equals 16 residues. The CDR3 nucleotides read TGTGCCAGCTCACCAGGGCTAGCGTCTTTTGCCAATGAGCAGTTCTTC. Amino acid sequence: CASSPGLASFANEQFF.

This clone was found a few times. The J gene is TRBJ2-1, the V gene TRBV5-4; maybe TRBD2 (7 bases). Germline values: CDR1 SGHNT, CDR2 YYREEE (reference sequence). The CDR3 loop spans 14 amino acids. The CDR3 coding sequence is TGTGCACTAGGAGGGGGGGGCCCTTGGGGTGAGCAGTTCTTC. This translates into CALGGGGPWGEQFF.

V gene TRBV11-2 combines with J gene TRBJ2-5, with 8 bases that match TRBD1. From germline, CDR1 is SGHAT and CDR2 FQNNGV. The CDR3 has 17 residues. V dropped 5 bases and J dropped 2; count of bases not matched to a gene: 13. CDR3: CASSPGVQGGVQETQYF. The CDR3 DNA reads as TGTGCCAGCAGCCCGGGGGTACAGGGGGGTGTTCAAGAGACCCAGTACTTC.

V usage is TRBV2 and J usage is TRBJ2-5; TRBD1 matches 11 bases. The CDR3 consists of 16 residues. Germline CDR1 SNHLY, CDR2 FYNNEI. The ends lost 7 bases at V and 5 bases at J; junction bases unmatched: 12. As DNA, the CDR3 is TGTGCCAGCATTCAGGGGGACAGGGGGTTTCCTGAGACCCAGTACTTC. Amino acids: CASIQGDRGFPETQYF.

This clone was recorded a few times. The CDR3 sequence is CASRRQDNQPQHF. CDR3 sequence (DNA): TGTGCCAGCAGAAGACAGGACAATCAGCCCCAGCATTTT. V and J are TRBV6-5 and TRBJ1-5; a possible D gene is TRBD1 (6 bases). In germline, CDR1 is MNHEY, CDR2 SVGAGI. The CDR3 spans 13 residues. V was cut by 6 bases and J by 3 bases, with 9 bases left in between.

This clone occurred a few times. The chain couples TRBV5-1 to TRBJ2-7; 11 bases are shared with TRBD2. Per the germline V gene, CDR1 is SGHRS and CDR2 is YFSETQ. The CDR3 loop spans 15 amino acids. The ends lost 2 bases at V and 2 bases at J; junction bases unmatched: 3. CDR3 region: CASSFGTSGPYEQYF. DNA for the CDR3: TGCGCCAGCAGCTTCGGGACTAGCGGACCCTACGAGCAGTACTTC. Complete variable domain (other parts from reference TRBV5-1 and TRBJ2-7): KAGVTQTPRYLIKTRGQQVTLSCSPISGHRSVSWYQQTPGQGLQFLFEYFSETQRNKGNFPGRFSGRQFSNSRSEMNVSTLELGDSALYLCASSFGTSGPYEQYFGPGTRLTVT.

V gene TRBV7-9 combines with J gene TRBJ2-1; 12 positions agree with TRBD2. Germline V gene lookup returns CDR1 SEHNR and CDR2 FQNEAQ (reference sequence). This CDR3 is 16 amino acids long. The ends lost 7 bases at V and 6 bases at J; junction bases unmatched: 10. CDR3 residues: CASNLLAGGPANEQFF. CDR3 DNA: TGTGCCAGCAACCTCCTAGCGGGAGGGCCGGCCAATGAGCAGTTCTTC.

This clone was seen more than once but under ten times. CDR3 loop: CASTLGGLRQPQHF. As DNA, the CDR3 is TGTGCCAGTACCCTCGGAGGGTTGAGGCAGCCCCAGCATTTT. The rearrangement links TRBV19 to TRBJ1-5; D gene uncertain. The CDR3 length is 14 residues. V was cut by 7 bases and J by 7 bases, with 17 bases left in between. In germline, CDR1 is LNHDA, CDR2 SQIVND (reference sequence).

This clone was seen a handful of times. The V gene is TRBV7-9, the J gene TRBJ2-3; TRBD2 agrees at 8 bases. Germline V gene data show CDR1 as SEHNR and CDR2 as FQNEAQ (reference sequence). CDR3 size: 15 residues. After removal of 1 base from V and 5 bases from J, the junction contained 5 bases not matched to a gene. For the CDR3, the DNA is TGTGCCAGCAGCTTAGAAGCGGGAGTGAAAGATACGCAGTATTTT. It translates to CASSLEAGVKDTQYF. Based on the CDR3 plus reference TRBV7-9 and TRBJ2-3, the full variable domain is DTGVSQNPRHKITKRGQNVTFRCDPISEHNRLYWYRQTLGQGPEFLTYFQNEAQLEKSRLLSDRFSAERPKGSFSTLEIQRTEQGDSAMYLCASSLEAGVKDTQYFGPGTRLTVL.

CDR3 sequence: CASSEAALAGPYEQYF. CDR3 DNA: TGTGCCAGCAGTGAAGCGGCACTAGCGGGCCCCTACGAGCAGTACTTC. The chain joins TRBV6-1 to TRBJ2-7, with 9 bases aligning to TRBD2. The CDR3 is 16 residues long. After removal of 0 bases from V and 2 bases from J, the junction contained 5 bases not matched to a gene. Germline CDR1 MNHNS, CDR2 SASEGT.

The V and J genes are TRBV30 and TRBJ1-5; 10 nucleotides agree with TRBD1. Trimming at V came to 1 base and at J to 3 bases, leaving 9 bases not matched to a gene. This CDR3 is built from 17 residues. Germline-derived CDR1 and CDR2 are GTSNPN and SVGIG (reference sequence). The CDR3 coding sequence is TGTGCCTGGAGTGGTACCCGGACAGGGGGTCTCAATCAGCCCCAGCATTTT. It translates to CAWSGTRTGGLNQPQHF.

The chain is built from TRBV4-1 and TRBJ1-1, with D perhaps TRBD1 (6 bases). Trimming left V 0 bases short and J 1 base short, with 18 bases between. The CDR3 spans 18 residues. Germline V gene sequence: CDR1 MGHRA, CDR2 YSYEKL. This CDR3 is CASSQDLSGNRANTEAFF. For the CDR3, the DNA is TGCGCCAGCAGCCAAGATTTATCCGGCAACAGGGCGAACACTGAAGCTTTCTTT.

The V gene is TRBV4-2, the J gene TRBJ1-5; D not resolved. V shed 1 base and J shed 3 bases, with 13 bases lying between them. Germline lookup yields CDR1 LGHNA and CDR2 YNFKEQ. This CDR3 region has 16 residues. The CDR3 protein is CASSQAVDRLNQPQHF. Here the CDR3 DNA reads TGTGCCAGCAGCCAAGCGGTCGACCGACTCAATCAGCCCCAGCATTTT.

The chain carries TRBV11-3 and TRBJ2-1, with a weak D call TRBD2 (5 bases). This CDR3 spans 13 amino acids. The V gene lost 4 bases and the J gene lost 5 bases, with 9 bases spanning the gap. Germline CDR1 reads SGHNT; CDR2 reads YENEEA. CDR3 residues: CASSWTANNEQFF. The CDR3 DNA follows: TGTGCCAGCAGCTGGACTGCAAACAATGAGCAGTTCTTC.

The table lists this clone with a few counts. The V and J genes are TRBV6-1 and TRBJ1-1; weak D call: TRBD1 (5 bases). Trimming cost V 1 base and J 8 bases, with 11 bases left between them. Germline-derived CDR1 and CDR2 are MNHNS and SASEGT. This CDR3 is 13 amino acids long. Written as DNA, the CDR3 is TGTGCCAGCAGTGAAGGGAGGGACGTGGAAGCTTTCTTT. Protein product: CASSEGRDVEAFF.

V usage is TRBV6-1 and J usage is TRBJ2-1; 9 bases map to TRBD1. The ends lost 5 bases at V and 9 bases at J; junction bases unmatched: 5. Germline CDR1 is MNHNS and CDR2 is SASEGT. The CDR3 runs 13 residues. CDR3 coding DNA: TGTGCCAGCAGTCTACAGGGGGCTGGTGAGCAGTTCTTC. Translated, it gives CASSLQGAGEQFF.

This clone is a singleton in its sample. V gene TRBV6-5 combines with J gene TRBJ1-2; possible D gene TRBD1, 5 bases. Germline-derived CDR1 and CDR2 are MNHEY and SVGAGI. V was pared by 6 bases and J by 5 bases, with 16 bases between. The CDR3 sequence is 14 residues long. The CDR3 is CASRQAGTVYGYTF. The DNA for the CDR3 is TGTGCCAGCAGACAGGCCGGGACTGTATATGGCTACACCTTC.

CDR3 coding DNA: TGTGCCAGCAGACGACAGGGTGATGAAAAACTGTTTTTT. Translated, it gives CASRRQGDEKLFF. This sequence joins TRBV5-4 and TRBJ1-4; 7 bases map to TRBD1. The length of the CDR3 is 13 residues. Germline V lookup: CDR1 SGHNT, CDR2 YYREEE (reference sequence). The J segment lost 6 bases and the V segment lost 5 bases, leaving 4 bases of the junction unmatched. Using reference TRBV5-4 and TRBJ1-4 for the parts outside the CDR3, the full variable domain is ETGVTQSPTHLIKTRGQQVTLRCSSQSGHNTVSWYQQALGQGPQFIFQYYREEENGRGNFPPRFSGLQFPNYSSELNVNALELDDSALYLCASRRQGDEKLFFGSGTQLSVL.

The chain has TRBV2 and TRBJ2-1; 8 bases align to TRBD1. The CDR3 has 15 amino acids. Germline V CDR1 and CDR2: SNHLY, FYNNEI. With V trimmed by 4 bases and J by 0 bases, 2 bases remained unmatched. The CDR3 spells CASSGQGSSYNEQFF. The CDR3 coding sequence is TGTGCCAGCAGTGGACAGGGGAGCTCCTACAATGAGCAGTTCTTC.

This chain links TRBV5-6 with TRBJ1-5, with D possibly TRBD1 on 6 matching bases. The germline V gene encodes CDR1 SGHDT and CDR2 YYEEEE. The CDR3 covers 15 residues. Trimming stripped 0 bases from V and 6 bases from J, with 13 bases between. The CDR3 loop reads CASSLGTEVSQPQHF. CDR3 coding DNA: TGTGCCAGCAGCTTGGGGACAGAGGTTTCTCAGCCCCAGCATTTT. The variable domain in full, with the rest retrieved from reference TRBV5-6 and TRBJ1-5, is DAGVTQSPTHLIKTRGQQVTLRCSPKSGHDTVSWYQQALGQGPQFIFQYYEEEERQRGNFPDRFSGHQFPNYSSELNVNALLLGDSALYLCASSLGTEVSQPQHFGDGTRLSIL.